This T cell receptor (beta chain) is from a study of neurological immune-mediated disorders (dated by TCRdb to between 2019 and 2020). Regarding the complete study: Peripheral blood TCR-beta repertoires from HTLV-I-associated myelopathy (HAM/TSP) patients, multiple sclerosis patients and healthy controls were compared by UMI-based sequencing. The approximately 98 TCR-beta libraries included longitudinal samples, technical triplicates and paired sorted CD4+ and CD8+ T-cell subsets alongside PBMC samples. Longitudinal HAM/TSP donors and healthy donors each had 3 time-points at intervals of about 3-40 months. Of the approximately 66 subjects in the cohort, some 15 were HAM/TSP patients, roughly 35 were multiple sclerosis patients, and approximately 20 were healthy controls. Summary of the overall study and its limitations: The highest TCR clonal expansion was observed in HAM/TSP patients, whereas the lowest was observed in MS patients, even when compared with healthy controls. Expanded clones from different subjects shared no identical CDR3 amino acid sequences, which suggests that TCR-beta repertoires were private in all groups.

Explained via the paper, the time point label denotes: longitudinal time-point 2. For the unsorted PBMC libraries, 2 million PBMCs were stored in RNAlater at -80 degrees C until RNA extraction and were used to generate the libraries. PBMCs were separated from peripheral blood using Ficoll-Hypaque density gradient centrifugation and then cryopreserved in liquid nitrogen. Taken from the germline V gene, the CDR1 and CDR2 loops are MDHEN and SYDVKM. The CDR3 starts with the cysteine, ends with the phenylalanine, and has 13 residues. CDR3 DNA is the only sequence kept; it has 39 bases, read in frame from the first base. On this clonotype itself: It lacks a known antigen. Its ends do not fully match the called genes, so a read error is possible.

cDNA synthesis used template-switch 5'RACE with a primer carrying a 10-nucleotide random unique molecular identifier tagging each TCR transcript. Over 180 million TCR-beta sequences, covering 15-18 subjects, were produced in each sequencing run. The RNeasy kit was used for extraction of total RNA. TCR-beta VDJ regions were amplified with primers for the TCR constant region and the 5'RACE anchor, using the KAPA Real-time Library Amplification kit. Sample indexes and Illumina adaptors were added in a first PCR, and a second PCR then increased library yield. The roughly 650 bp TCR product was size-selected on a 2% E-gel SizeSelection system after Ampure bead purification. Before pooling, libraries had their quality checked on a Bioanalyzer, their concentration measured with Qubit, and their quantity determined with the Kapa Library Quantification kit. An Illumina HiSeq 2500 was used to sequence the libraries paired-end at 2 x 150 bp. To increase sequence diversity, roughly 24-32% phiX was spiked into each library pool. The authors' analysis ran thus. The quality-filtered reads were processed with the UMI-based MiGEC pipeline, whose error correction step removed more than 85% of the raw TCR sequences. IMGT germline references were used for alignment of VDJ genes, and clonotypes were defined by a unique CDR3 amino acid sequence together with V-J genes. Clonal expansion, Shannon diversity and CDR3 relatedness were evaluated with VDJtools (CalcPairwiseDistances, ClusterSamples), while phylogenetic trees were built in CLCbio workbench. Expanded clones were defined as having at least 8 unique UMIs, based on coefficient-of-variation modelling across technical triplicates. The public reads were reanalyzed by TCRdb: fastp trimming at Q25, MiXCR alignment, in-frame beta chains only. When rows share a CDR3 protein, they turn into one entry using the most common DNA and genes. These V and J calls derive from TCRdb rather than the authors' analysis. Here the sample has about 90,000 distinct CDR3 sequences; roughly 13% occur a single time. Around 5% of the sample is taken by the ten largest.

The sequenced sample was PBMCs. The receptor was isolated from a female donor with HTLV-1-associated myelopathy (HAM/TSP). The V and J segments used are TRBV28 and TRBJ1-1; the D gene is not confidently resolved. The CDR3 in this case is CASSSHPYTEAFF. The sequenced DNA: TGTGCTAGCAGTTCTCACCCTTACACTGAAGCTTTCTTT.